A single sample gave rise to the 18 T cell receptor beta chains below, sequenced in a study of post-analysis software for immune sequencing data. Study-wide points: The five TRBV segments detected at higher frequency in patients than in controls included TRBV5-6, TRBV5-1 and TRBV20-1.

Prepared libraries of TCR beta cDNA carried unique molecular identifiers. Each CDR3 protein gets one entry after TCRdb re-called the PCR reads with MiXCR. The sample consists of a few hundred thousand distinct CDR3 sequences, less than 40% of them appearing once. These receptors are not linked to any known antigen. The sequenced sample was blood. The receptors shown here come from a girl aged 5-17 years with multiple sclerosis.

V is TRBV7-3 and J is TRBJ2-3, with a weak D call TRBD1 (6 bases). Per the germline V gene, CDR1 is SGHTA and CDR2 is FQGTGA. Trimming cost V 2 bases and J 4 bases, with 16 bases left between them. The CDR3 loop spans 16 amino acids. The CDR3 DNA is TGTGCCAGCAGCTTATACGGGTCAGCAGGGGCAGATACGCAGTATTTT. Its protein product is CASSLYGSAGADTQYF.

In its sample, this clonotype was seen a few times. V gene TRBV27 combines with J gene TRBJ1-5; TRBD1 matches 8 bases. From germline, CDR1 is MNHEY and CDR2 SMNVEV (reference sequence). The CDR3 length is 15 residues. V was clipped by 5 bases and J by 6 bases; unmatched bases: 9. The CDR3 region has the DNA TGTGCCAGCAGTCCAGACAGGGGAGCAGGTCAGCCCCAGCATTTT. Protein: CASSPDRGAGQPQHF.

J is TRBJ1-5 and V is TRBV12-3 or TRBV12-4; D not certain. V was cut by 3 bases and J by 4 bases, with 10 bases left in between. The CDR3 is 14 residues long. The CDR3 nucleotides read TGTGCCAGCAGTTTTACAGCTGCAAATCAGCCCCAGCATTTT. It is translated as CASSFTAANQPQHF.

This clonotype was counted a few times. This rearrangement joins TRBV5-5 to TRBJ2-5, with D unclear. In germline, CDR1 is SGHKS, CDR2 YYEKEE (reference sequence). The CDR3 loop spans 15 amino acids. V was shortened by 2 bases and J by 2 bases, with 13 bases between the two germline ends. This CDR3 is CASSFRAAGQETQYF. DNA for the CDR3: TGTGCCAGCAGCTTTCGGGCGGCAGGACAAGAGACCCAGTACTTC.

The chain links TRBV7-2 to TRBJ1-1; the D gene is possibly TRBD1 (5 bases). The CDR3 loop spans 18 amino acids. Germline loops: CDR1 SGHTA, CDR2 FQGNSA. Trimming cost V 0 bases and J 3 bases, with 20 bases left between them. CDR3 nucleotides: TGTGCCAGCAGCTTAGCGTTTGCGGGGACGTGGGGCGACACTGAAGCTTTCTTT. It is translated as CASSLAFAGTWGDTEAFF.

The gene calls are TRBV24-1 and TRBJ1-5; D is perhaps TRBD1 (6 bases). Per germline, CDR1 KGHDR and CDR2 SFDVKD. This CDR3 contains 14 residues. V gave up 7 bases and J gave up 5 bases, with 14 bases separating them. The CDR3 loop is CATSFRDMDQPQHF. The CDR3 DNA reads as TGTGCCACCAGCTTCCGGGACATGGATCAGCCCCAGCATTTT.

The rearrangement links TRBV6-6 to TRBJ2-1; D is possibly TRBD2 (7 bases). Looked up from germline, CDR1 is MNHNY and CDR2 is SVGAGI (reference sequence). Trimming removed 2 bases from V and 9 bases from J, with 14 bases in between. The CDR3 loop spans 14 amino acids. CDR3 sequence: CASSYVGGRSEQFF. The CDR3 DNA sequence: TGTGCCAGCAGTTACGTCGGGGGGCGCAGTGAGCAGTTCTTC.

The chain combines TRBV7-8 with TRBJ1-1; D possibly corresponds to TRBD1 (6 bases). The germline V gene encodes CDR1 SGHVS and CDR2 FQNEAQ. V lost 7 bases and J 2 bases, leaving 14 bases between the germline ends. This CDR3 is built from 14 residues. CDR3 protein: CASIKGGSNTEAFF. The DNA of the CDR3 is TGTGCCAGCATTAAGGGGGGGAGTAACACTGAAGCTTTCTTT.

The V gene is TRBV7-2, the J gene TRBJ2-5; D remains unclear. This CDR3 region has 15 residues. Trimming pared 0 bases from V and 2 bases from J, leaving 10 bases between. Germline V CDR1 and CDR2: SGHTA, FQGNSA. The CDR3 here is CASSLAHTKQETQYF. CDR3 nucleotide sequence: TGTGCCAGCAGCTTAGCACACACGAAACAAGAGACCCAGTACTTC. The variable domain in full, completed from reference TRBV7-2 and TRBJ2-5, reads GAGVSQSPSNKVTEKGKDVELRCDPISGHTALYWYRQSLGQGLEFLIYFQGNSAPDKSGLPSDRFSAERTGGSVSTLTIQRTQQEDSAVYLCASSLAHTKQETQYFGPGTRLLVL.

This clonotype was observed once. The chain recombines TRBV4-3 with TRBJ1-1; no reliable D call. Germline assignment: CDR1 LGHNA and CDR2 YSLEER. CDR3 length: 15 amino acids. V lost 0 bases to trimming and J lost 8 bases, with 16 bases between them. In DNA, the CDR3 is TGCGCCAGCAGCCAAGATCGTGCGTTGCGATCGGAAGCTTTCTTT. As protein: CASSQDRALRSEAFF.

The gene calls are TRBV25-1 and TRBJ1-6; tentatively, D is TRBD1 (6 bases). Germline V gene lookup returns CDR1 MGHDK and CDR2 SYGVNS. The CDR3 has 17 amino acids. Trimming removed 1 base at V and 5 bases at J, with 15 bases between. The CDR3 DNA sequence: TGTGCCAGCAGTGAATCTTCAGTCGGGGGGCATAATTCACCCCTCCACTTT. It yields the protein CASSESSVGGHNSPLHF.

This clonotype came up a few times. This chain connects TRBV6-4 to TRBJ2-5; weak D call: TRBD2 (6 bases). V was cut by 8 bases and J by 4 bases, with 23 bases left in between. Germline CDR1 reads MRHNA; CDR2 reads SNTAGT. The CDR3 is made up of 16 amino acids. CDR3 nucleotide sequence: TGTGCCAGCGTCCTCTATAAAGGACTACATATAGAGACCCAGTACTTC. This codes for CASVLYKGLHIETQYF.

Only a few counts were recorded for this clonotype. The rearrangement links TRBV12-3 or TRBV12-4 to TRBJ2-3; TRBD1 is a possible D gene (5 bases). Trimming left V 1 base short and J 4 bases short, with 9 bases between. The CDR3 runs to 14 residues. Here the CDR3 DNA reads TGTGCCAGCAGTTTAGACCTAGGGGCAGATACGCAGTATTTT. Protein: CASSLDLGADTQYF.

The chain has TRBV3-1 and TRBJ2-7, with TRBD2 identical over 7 bases. This CDR3 comprises 15 residues. Trimming cost V 4 bases and J 0 bases; bases outside gene matches: 6. Germline V gene sequence: CDR1 LGHDT, CDR2 YNNKEL (reference sequence). The CDR3 nucleotides are TGTGCCAGCAGCCTCTTCTGGGGGGGCTCCTACGAGCAGTACTTC. Protein sequence: CASSLFWGGSYEQYF.

This clonotype has a count of ten or more. The V call is TRBV6-5, the J call TRBJ2-3; D is unresolved. The CDR3 totals 13 residues. CDR1 is MNHEY and CDR2 is SVGAGI in the germline V gene. V lost 5 bases, J lost 1 base, and 7 bases lay in between. For the CDR3, the DNA is TGTGCCAGCAGTCCCTATCGCACAGATACGCAGTATTTT. Translation: CASSPYRTDTQYF.

The rearrangement joins TRBV5-1 to TRBJ2-1; 9 bases fit TRBD1. Germline loops: CDR1 SGHRS, CDR2 YFSETQ. This CDR3 has 15 residues. Trimming cost V 3 bases and J 7 bases; bases outside gene matches: 8. The CDR3 here is CASSWDRELWNEQFF. Written as DNA, the CDR3 is TGCGCCAGCAGCTGGGACAGGGAGCTCTGGAATGAGCAGTTCTTC.

The chain joins TRBV18 to TRBJ2-3, with D possibly being TRBD1 (5 bases). The CDR3 consists of 14 residues. The ends were cut back, 5 bases at V and 2 bases at J, with 11 bases in the middle. Germline values: CDR1 KGHSH, CDR2 LQKENI. The CDR3 DNA follows: TGTGCCAGCTCAGCGAGACAGTCCACAGATACGCAGTATTTT. Translated: CASSARQSTDTQYF.

This clonotype was seen more than once but under ten times. The gene calls are TRBV28 and TRBJ2-6; D ambiguous. Trimming stripped 5 bases from V and 2 bases from J, with 7 bases between. Germline CDR1 and CDR2: MDHEN and SYDVKM. This CDR3 has 14 amino acids. The CDR3 DNA is TGTGCCAGCAGTGAGTTGGCTGGGGCCAACGTCCTGACTTTC. It codes for CASSELAGANVLTF.